This T cell receptor (beta chain) was sequenced for a study of blood T cell repertoires in COVID-19. Across the whole study: Samples came from the United States, Italy and Spain, spanning acute and convalescent COVID-19.

In the authors' methods: For nucleated cells, counts were estimated from reference gene primer amplification. Some clones are missing from TCRdb's copy, which holds only in-frame ones; the method was immunoSEQ multiplex PCR. V and J calls and clone size are those listed in that table; D and trimming were worked out from the DNA. The data contain 65,000 to 95,000 clones, approximately 85% of them singletons. Trimming removed 5 bases from V and 8 bases from J, with 12 bases in between. The germline V gene encodes CDR1 LNHDA and CDR2 SQIVND (reference sequence). The CDR3 extends over 13 amino acids. Sequencing was performed on peripheral blood. The TCR was taken from a man between 70 and 80 years old with acute or convalescent COVID-19. V is TRBV19 and J is TRBJ2-2, with D possibly being TRBD1 (6 bases). CDR3 nucleotides: TGTGCCAGTAGTCTGGACACAGGGGGGGAGCTGTTTTTT. Amino acid sequence: CASSLDTGGELFF.